This TCR beta chain originates from a study of T-cell reconstitution after alpha-beta-depleted transplantation in children. Unique molecular identifiers were incorporated into the prepared TCRbeta library. TCRdb reprocessed the PCR reads with MiXCR, giving one entry per CDR3 protein. This table holds some 200,000 distinct CDR3 sequences, roughly 8.3% found once. The sample holds many counts of this clonotype. J gave up 5 bases and V 0 bases, and 11 bases lay outside the gene matches. Per germline, CDR1 SGDLS and CDR2 YYNGEE. The CDR3 totals 17 residues. The receptor's source is a male patient aged 2-15 years who had a stem cell transplant for acute myeloid leukemia, so the T cells may come from the graft donor. The chain is built from TRBV9 and TRBJ2-7, with 10 bases aligning to TRBD2. The material sequenced was PBMCs, mostly from graft donor cells, taken 360 days after TCRalphabeta/CD19-depleted stem cell transplant. CDR3: CASSVVLAGDWHHEQYF. Here the CDR3 DNA reads TGTGCCAGCAGCGTAGTTCTAGCGGGAGACTGGCATCACGAGCAGTACTTC.